Following are 20 T cell receptor beta chains from one sample sequenced in a study of identical twins. TCRdb reanalysed the 5' RACE reads using MiXCR and keeps one entry per CDR3 protein. Here the sample spans around 1.7 million distinct CDR3 sequences, about 31% being singletons. Sequencing was done on a sample of cord blood. All receptors come from a newborn girl in good health.

J is TRBJ2-7 and V is TRBV28, with D possibly called TRBD1 or TRBD2 (5 bases each). In germline, CDR1 is MDHEN, CDR2 SYDVKM. This CDR3 is built from 15 residues. V was clipped by 3 bases and J by 4 bases, with 16 bases between them. The CDR3 loop is CASSFNSLGDYEQYF. CDR3 coding DNA: TGTGCCAGCAGTTTTAACAGCCTGGGGGATTACGAGCAGTACTTC. Full variable domain (outside the CDR3, taken from reference TRBV28 and TRBJ2-7): DVKVTQSSRYLVKRTGEKVFLECVQDMDHENMFWYRQDPGLGLRLIYFSYDVKMKEKGDIPEGYSVSREKKERFSLILESASTNQTSMYLCASSFNSLGDYEQYFGPGTRLTVT.

The chain couples TRBV24-1 to TRBJ1-5; D call uncertain. V was pared by 0 bases and J by 2 bases, with 4 bases between. The CDR3 is 14 amino acids. The germline CDR1 and CDR2 sequences are KGHDR and SFDVKD. The CDR3 DNA follows: TGTGCCACCAGTGATTTGGACGGCAATCAGCCCCAGCATTTT. It yields the protein CATSDLDGNQPQHF.

Only a few counts were recorded for this clonotype. The gene calls are TRBV7-2 and TRBJ2-3; D is perhaps TRBD2 (5 bases). V shed 3 bases and J shed 0 bases, with 13 bases lying between them. The CDR3 loop spans 16 amino acids. Germline CDR1 is SGHTA and CDR2 is FQGNSA. The CDR3 coding sequence is TGTGCCAGCAGCTTGGTGTCTAGCCCTAGCACAGATACGCAGTATTTT. This sequence encodes CASSLVSSPSTDTQYF.

This sequence joins TRBV6-1 and TRBJ2-1, with 9 bases that match TRBD2. CDR3 size: 16 residues. Germline lookup yields CDR1 MNHNS and CDR2 SASEGT. The V gene end was trimmed by 6 bases and the J gene end by 1 base; junction bases not matched to a gene: 7. CDR3 loop: CASSFLSGRSYNEQFF. Written as DNA, the CDR3 is TGTGCCAGCAGCTTTTTAAGCGGGAGGTCCTACAATGAGCAGTTCTTC.

In this sample, this clonotype turned up a few times. This chain uses TRBV30 with TRBJ1-2; 7 bases match TRBD1. From germline, CDR1 is GTSNPN and CDR2 SVGIG (reference sequence). This CDR3 is 13 amino acids long. With 4 bases clipped from V and 3 bases from J, the junction kept 5 bases outside the gene matches. The CDR3 spells CAWTLRGYYGYTF. The CDR3 DNA follows: TGTGCCTGGACGCTCAGGGGGTACTATGGCTACACCTTC.

This clonotype was recorded a few times. V gene TRBV19 combines with J gene TRBJ2-1; D is ambiguous. The V gene's germline CDR1 is LNHDA and CDR2 SQIVND (reference sequence). V was shortened by 1 base and J by 10 bases, with 8 bases between the two germline ends. The CDR3 has 12 amino acids. The CDR3 bases are TGTGCCAGTAGTATAGGAACCGGAGAGCAGTTCTTC. Amino acid sequence: CASSIGTGEQFF.

This clonotype was found a few times. The V call is TRBV10-3, the J call TRBJ2-7; D is ambiguous. The CDR3 covers 14 residues. Trimming stripped 1 base from V and 1 base from J, with 8 bases between. The germline gives CDR1 ENHRY, CDR2 SYGVKD. The CDR3 DNA reads TGTGCCATCAGTGAGTATCCCGAGTCCTACGAGCAGTACTTC. It specifies CAISEYPESYEQYF.

This clonotype was detected a few times. The gene calls are TRBV3-1 and TRBJ2-5; no firm D call. Trimming took 1 base from V and 2 from J, leaving 11 bases between them. Germline V gene lookup returns CDR1 LGHDT and CDR2 YNNKEL (reference sequence). This CDR3 region has 15 residues. The CDR3 DNA sequence: TGTGCCAGCAGCCAAGTGGAGTATCTGCAAGAGACCCAGTACTTC. The encoded protein is CASSQVEYLQETQYF.

This clonotype was detected a few times. The gene calls are TRBV5-4 and TRBJ2-5; no reliable D call. This CDR3 has 13 residues. Trimming stripped 2 bases from V and 5 bases from J, with 10 bases between. Germline lookup yields CDR1 SGHNT and CDR2 YYREEE (reference sequence). In DNA form, the CDR3 reads TGTGCCAGCAGCTTTACTTTTCGGGAGACCCAGTACTTC. Protein product: CASSFTFRETQYF.

This clonotype was detected a few times. The chain combines TRBV14 with TRBJ2-6; D is ambiguous. The CDR3 is made up of 14 amino acids. V lost 6 bases and J 0 bases, leaving 6 bases between the germline ends. In germline, CDR1 is SGHDN, CDR2 FVKESK. The CDR3 DNA reads TGTGCCAGCAGATACGGCTCTGGGGCCAACGTCCTGACTTTC. Translated: CASRYGSGANVLTF.

J is TRBJ2-7 and V is TRBV20-1, with a possible D match to TRBD1 (6 bases). In germline, CDR1 is DFQATT, CDR2 SNEGSKA (reference sequence). This CDR3 is built from 12 residues. The CDR3 is CGGKSGSYEQYF. As DNA, the CDR3 is TGCGGGGGCAAATCCGGATCCTACGAGCAGTACTTC.

The chain has TRBV27 and TRBJ2-3; D unclear. Germline CDR1 MNHEY, CDR2 SMNVEV (reference sequence). V was pared by 6 bases and J by 2 bases, with 9 bases between. The CDR3 is 13 amino acids. For the CDR3, the DNA is TGTGCCAGCAGATACATATACACAGATACGCAGTATTTT. This codes for CASRYIYTDTQYF.

The rearrangement links TRBV28 to TRBJ1-6; the D is unclear. From germline, CDR1 is MDHEN and CDR2 SYDVKM. This CDR3 spans 16 amino acids. The V gene lost 0 bases and the J gene lost 7 bases, with 13 bases spanning the gap. The CDR3 here is CASSLWAGTRNSPLHF. CDR3 DNA: TGTGCCAGCAGTTTATGGGCCGGAACACGGAATTCACCCCTCCACTTT.

This clonotype has just one count. The genes are TRBV25-1 and TRBJ1-1, with D possibly TRBD1 on 5 matching bases. The CDR3 totals 13 residues. Germline V gene lookup returns CDR1 MGHDK and CDR2 SYGVNS. V lost 3 bases and J 3 bases, leaving 8 bases between the germline ends. CDR3 DNA: TGTGCCAGCAGTGACCAGGGATACACTGAAGCTTTCTTT. Protein product: CASSDQGYTEAFF. The full variable domain, with the rest looked up from reference TRBV25-1 and TRBJ1-1, is EADIYQTPRYLVIGTGKKITLECSQTMGHDKMYWYQQDPGMELHLIHYSYGVNSTEKGDLSSESTVSRIRTEHFPLTLESARPSHTSQYLCASSDQGYTEAFFGQGTRLTVV.

This rearrangement joins TRBV5-8 to TRBJ2-4; D is perhaps TRBD2 (6 bases). Looked up from germline, CDR1 is SGHTS and CDR2 is YDEGEE. The ends were cut back, 4 bases at V and 2 bases at J, with 13 bases in the middle. The CDR3 consists of 15 residues. CDR3: CASSGGSGTKNIQYF. Written as DNA, the CDR3 is TGTGCCAGCAGCGGGGGGAGTGGAACCAAAAACATTCAGTACTTC.

The V and J genes are TRBV20-1 and TRBJ1-1; TRBD1 is a possible D gene (5 bases). Trimming removed 0 bases at V and 1 base at J, with 9 bases between. Per the germline V gene, CDR1 is DFQATT and CDR2 is SNEGSKA (reference sequence). The CDR3 covers 14 residues. CDR3 in amino acids: CSARDGGENTEAFF. The DNA of the CDR3 is TGCAGTGCTAGAGATGGGGGGGAGAACACTGAAGCTTTCTTT.

Remarks on this clonotype: At one boundary the junction diverges from the germline segment, which might be a read error. This chain uses TRBV7-2 with TRBJ2-7, with TRBD2 identical over 7 bases. CDR3 size: 15 residues. Looked up from germline, CDR1 is SGHTA and CDR2 is FQGNSA. The CDR3 bases are TGCGCCAGCAGCTTGAATCGAGCGGGATCCTACGAGCAGTACTTC. It yields the protein CASSLNRAGSYEQYF.

V gene TRBV11-2 combines with J gene TRBJ2-7; 11 bases are shared with TRBD2. Germline CDR1 is SGHAT and CDR2 is FQNNGV. The CDR3 extends over 16 amino acids. J gave up 5 bases and V 2 bases, and 8 bases lay outside the gene matches. The CDR3 region is CASSLPSGGSTNEQYF. The CDR3 DNA reads TGTGCCAGCAGCTTACCTAGCGGGGGGTCTACCAACGAGCAGTACTTC.

This clonotype was detected a few times. The chain joins TRBV25-1 to TRBJ1-5, with 7 bases matching TRBD1. V was pared by 1 base and J by 0 bases, with 3 bases of the junction left unmatched. This CDR3 contains 16 residues. CDR1 is MGHDK and CDR2 is SYGVNS in the germline V gene. This chain's CDR3 is CASSESGTVSNQPQHF. CDR3 bases: TGTGCCAGCAGTGAATCGGGGACAGTTAGCAATCAGCCCCAGCATTTT.

For this clonotype: Given a much more abundant clone one base away, this may be a read error. The genes are TRBV10-3 and TRBJ2-1; 7 nucleotides match TRBD1. The J call could be wrong; TRBJ2-7 is a better fit for the DNA end. This CDR3 is built from 12 residues. Looked up from germline, CDR1 is ENHRY and CDR2 is SYGVKD. CDR3 amino acids: CAIRGTDNEQYF. In nucleotides, the CDR3 is TGTGCCATCAGGGGGACAGACAATGAGCAGTACTTC.